The following is a T cell receptor (beta chain) sequence with its context. Sequenced by immunoSEQ multiplex PCR; TCRdb stores in-frame clones only, minus some. The sample holds about 240,000 clones, roughly 87% seen once. This specimen belongs to a study of blood T cell repertoires in COVID-19. The CDR3 extends over 14 amino acids. Germline-derived CDR1 and CDR2 are LNHDA and SQIVND (reference sequence). Trimming left V 5 bases short and J 1 base short, with 8 bases between. V and J are TRBV19 and TRBJ2-2; D call uncertain. Sequencing was performed on peripheral blood. The source of this sequence is a man in his 60s who had recovered from COVID-19. CDR3 region: CASSYGENTGELFF. In DNA, the CDR3 is TGTGCCAGTAGTTATGGAGAGAACACCGGGGAGCTGTTTTTT.